This entry lists 25 T cell receptor beta chains sequenced from one sample in a study of CD8 T cells in ankylosing spondylitis. TCRdb redid the calling of the 5' RACE reads with MiXCR, one entry per CDR3 protein. The table lists approximately 150,000 distinct CDR3 sequences, 40% to 50% of them singletons. Material for sequencing was synovial fluid, either unsorted or a sorted T cell fraction (not recorded which). The receptors originated from a male donor with ankylosing spondylitis.

The rearrangement joins TRBV5-1 to TRBJ2-7, with a tentative D call TRBD1 (6 bases). Germline-derived CDR1 and CDR2 are SGHRS and YFSETQ. Trimming pared 4 bases from V and 1 base from J, leaving 9 bases between. CDR3 length: 13 amino acids. The CDR3 protein is CASSDDRSYEQYF. The DNA of the CDR3 is TGCGCCAGCAGCGATGACAGGTCCTACGAGCAGTACTTC.

The chain is built from TRBV20-1 and TRBJ2-5; 11 bases agree with TRBD2. Germline CDR1 DFQATT, CDR2 SNEGSKA (reference sequence). The CDR3 runs to 14 residues. V was pared by 8 bases and J by 4 bases, with 9 bases of the junction left unmatched. The DNA for the CDR3 is TGCAGTCCTAATAGCGGGAGGGAGGGAGAGACCCAGTACTTC. It translates to CSPNSGREGETQYF.

The chain recombines TRBV5-6 with TRBJ2-7; D possibly corresponds to TRBD2 (6 bases). CDR3 length equals 14 residues. Germline values: CDR1 SGHDT, CDR2 YYEEEE. V was pared by 2 bases and J by 3 bases, with 12 bases between. The CDR3 region has the DNA TGTGCCAGCAGCTTTAAAGGACTACGCTACGAGCAGTACTTC. Translating it yields CASSFKGLRYEQYF.

The sample holds one count of this clonotype. DNA of the CDR3: TGTGCCAGCAGCTTAGAGGAAAGTAGTGGGTATGGCTACACCTTC. This translates into CASSLEESSGYGYTF. The V and J genes are TRBV11-2 and TRBJ1-2; D is undetermined. Germline CDR1 SGHAT, CDR2 FQNNGV. The CDR3 runs 15 residues. V dropped 0 bases and J dropped 5 bases, with 13 bases sitting between them.

This rearrangement joins TRBV10-2 to TRBJ2-3; TRBD2 matches at 12 bases. J gave up 4 bases and V 7 bases, and 12 bases lay outside the gene matches. Germline V lookup: CDR1 WSHSY, CDR2 SAAADI. The CDR3 runs to 17 residues. In DNA form, the CDR3 reads TGCGCCAGCACTACGGGACTAGCGGGCCCCCCCGCAGATACGCAGTATTTT. Translation gives CASTTGLAGPPADTQYF.

The chain uses TRBV5-1 and TRBJ1-4, with 7 bases identical to TRBD1. This CDR3 contains 13 residues. The germline gives CDR1 SGHRS, CDR2 YFSETQ. J lost 7 bases, V lost 4 bases, and 4 bases had no gene match. CDR3 region: CASSRDSLEKLFF. CDR3 bases: TGCGCCAGCAGCCGGGACAGCCTTGAAAAACTGTTTTTT.

This chain uses TRBV9 with TRBJ2-1; tentative D call: TRBD2 (5 bases). This CDR3 has 13 amino acids. Trimming removed 6 bases from V and 6 bases from J, with 13 bases in between. Per germline, CDR1 SGDLS and CDR2 YYNGEE. The chain's CDR3 is CASNPGWPNEQFF. The CDR3 DNA reads as TGTGCCAGCAATCCGGGGTGGCCCAATGAGCAGTTCTTC.

V usage is TRBV29-1 and J usage is TRBJ2-1, with 10 positions matching TRBD2. There are 17 residues in the CDR3. Germline loops: CDR1 SQVTM, CDR2 ANQGSEA. Trimming removed 1 base from V and 9 bases from J; junction bases left unmatched: 15. CDR3 DNA sequence: TGCAGCGTTGAAGTCCCTAGCGGGAGTTGGGGGACAATTGAGCAGTTCTTC. It specifies CSVEVPSGSWGTIEQFF.

The chain joins TRBV4-1 to TRBJ2-5; TRBD2 matches 7 bases. CDR3 length: 16 residues. V gave up 1 base and J gave up 5 bases; unmatched junction bases: 10. The V gene's germline CDR1 is MGHRA and CDR2 YSYEKL. The CDR3 nucleotides read TGCGCCAGCAGCCAAGGGGGAACTAGCGTCGACGAGACCCAGTACTTC. This codes for CASSQGGTSVDETQYF.

The V call is TRBV6-5, the J call TRBJ2-7; 10 nucleotides agree with TRBD1. V shed 2 bases, J shed 6 bases, and the junction held 10 bases outside the gene matches. There are 16 residues in the CDR3. Germline V gene sequence: CDR1 MNHEY, CDR2 SVGAGI. The CDR3: CASSYLPGQGLGEQYF. CDR3 in DNA: TGTGCCAGCAGTTACCTACCGGGACAGGGGTTAGGCGAGCAGTACTTC.

This chain links TRBV29-1 with TRBJ2-7; 7 nucleotides line up with TRBD2. This CDR3 region has 13 residues. Germline-derived CDR1 and CDR2 are SQVTM and ANQGSEA. V trimming: 2 bases; J trimming: 1 base; junction bases outside the gene matches: 2. DNA for the CDR3: TGCAGCGTTGAATGGGAGGGATCCTACGAGCAGTACTTC. Its translation: CSVEWEGSYEQYF.

This clonotype was found many times. The CDR3 loop reads CASSIGLAGWNEQFF. The CDR3 nucleotides read TGTGCCAGTAGTATCGGACTAGCGGGGTGGAATGAGCAGTTCTTC. The J gene is TRBJ2-1, the V gene TRBV19; the match to TRBD2 covers 12 bases. Germline V lookup: CDR1 LNHDA, CDR2 SQIVND (reference sequence). This CDR3 is 15 amino acids long. V shed 3 bases, J shed 7 bases, and the junction held 4 bases outside the gene matches.

The rearrangement joins TRBV10-3 to TRBJ1-2; D uncertain. Between the trimmed V and J ends, which lost 2 bases and 4 bases, there was a span of 14 bases. Germline V gene sequence: CDR1 ENHRY, CDR2 SYGVKD. The CDR3 has 15 residues. CDR3 in DNA: TGTGCCATCAGTGAGAGTCGGAACAAGGCCTATGGCTACACCTTC. Protein sequence: CAISESRNKAYGYTF.

The gene calls are TRBV29-1 and TRBJ1-1, with 7 positions matching TRBD1. CDR3 length: 13 amino acids. V trimming: 7 bases; J trimming: 1 base; junction bases outside the gene matches: 6. Germline values: CDR1 SQVTM, CDR2 ANQGSEA. CDR3 amino acids: CSARTGRNTEAFF. In nucleotides, the CDR3 is TGCAGCGCCCGGACAGGCCGGAACACTGAAGCTTTCTTT.

V gene TRBV7-9 combines with J gene TRBJ1-1; 9 positions agree with TRBD1. V dropped 1 base and J dropped 5; count of bases not matched to a gene: 5. This CDR3 is 15 amino acids long. CDR1 and CDR2 from the germline V gene are SEHNR and FQNEAQ (reference sequence). The CDR3 protein is CASSLEWTGVTEAFF. The CDR3 DNA reads as TGTGCCAGCAGCTTAGAATGGACAGGGGTGACTGAAGCTTTCTTT.

This sequence joins TRBV3-1 and TRBJ2-7, with TRBD2 identical over 13 bases. After removal of 0 bases from V and 3 bases from J, the junction contained 5 bases not matched to a gene. CDR3 size: 17 residues. CDR1 is LGHDT and CDR2 is YNNKEL in the germline V gene (reference sequence). The CDR3: CASSQDGLAGVDYEQYF. In DNA form, the CDR3 reads TGTGCCAGCAGCCAAGATGGACTAGCGGGAGTAGACTACGAGCAGTACTTC.

In DNA form, the CDR3 reads TGTGCCAGCAGTTTCCTAGGTTGGCCCCACACTGAAGCTTTCTTT. Its translation: CASSFLGWPHTEAFF. The chain carries TRBV12-3 or TRBV12-4 and TRBJ1-1; D gene unclear. This CDR3 contains 15 residues. Trimming removed 3 bases from V and 3 bases from J, with 14 bases in between.

This clonotype has just one count. The gene calls are TRBV12-3 or TRBV12-4 and TRBJ1-2; D is unclear. Trimming cost V 2 bases and J 3 bases, with 13 bases left between them. The CDR3 extends over 15 amino acids. Written as DNA, the CDR3 is TGTGCCAGCAGTTTAAATGTAGGGTTGGACTATGGCTACACCTTC. Translation: CASSLNVGLDYGYTF.

The chain has TRBV2 and TRBJ1-2; no definite D call. Germline values: CDR1 SNHLY, CDR2 FYNNEI. Deletions cut 7 bases from V and 4 bases from J, with 7 bases between. This CDR3 spans 11 amino acids. The CDR3, as DNA: TGTGCCAGCACCGAGGTCTATGGCTACACCTTC. Its translation is CASTEVYGYTF.

This clonotype has a handful of counts. This chain connects TRBV7-8 to TRBJ2-7; TRBD2 is a possible D gene (6 bases). The CDR3 is 14 amino acids. V was cut by 6 bases and J by 3 bases, with 15 bases left in between. Germline V gene sequence: CDR1 SGHVS, CDR2 FQNEAQ. The CDR3 coding sequence is TGTGCCAGCAGACCGACCGGAGGGTACTACGAGCAGTACTTC. Translating it yields CASRPTGGYYEQYF.

This sequence joins TRBV29-1 and TRBJ1-2, with D unresolved. This CDR3 spans 13 amino acids. Looked up from germline, CDR1 is SQVTM and CDR2 is ANQGSEA. V was shortened by 7 bases and J by 0 bases, with 12 bases between the two germline ends. In DNA form, the CDR3 reads TGCAGCGGGGGTTTCGGCTCTAACTATGGCTACACCTTC. Translation: CSGGFGSNYGYTF.

The gene calls are TRBV20-1 and TRBJ2-3; 8 bases fit TRBD2. Trimming took 3 bases from V and 3 from J; bases not matched to a gene: 14. Looked up from germline, CDR1 is DFQATT and CDR2 is SNEGSKA (reference sequence). This CDR3 is built from 17 residues. The CDR3 coding sequence is TGCAGTGCTAGCGGTGCACTAGCGGAATTAAAAACAGATACGCAGTATTTT. This sequence encodes CSASGALAELKTDTQYF.

This clonotype was seen a handful of times. The chain is built from TRBV5-1 and TRBJ1-3; 10 bases agree with TRBD1. CDR3 length: 17 amino acids. From germline, CDR1 is SGHRS and CDR2 YFSETQ. V gave up 4 bases and J gave up 2 bases; unmatched junction bases: 9. CDR3 coding DNA: TGCGCCAGCAGCCTACTGACAGGGGGCTTAGCTGGAAACACCATATATTTT. Its translation: CASSLLTGGLAGNTIYF.

This clonotype has a count of ten or more. This chain uses TRBV9 with TRBJ2-1; tentatively, D is TRBD2 (6 bases). V lost 0 bases and J 2 bases, leaving 12 bases between the germline ends. This CDR3 contains 16 residues. The germline V gene has CDR1 SGDLS and CDR2 YYNGEE. The DNA for the CDR3 is TGTGCCAGCAGCGTAGAGCCGGGAGATACCTACAATGAGCAGTTCTTC. Amino acids: CASSVEPGDTYNEQFF.

This clonotype was seen a few times. V gene TRBV5-1 combines with J gene TRBJ2-3; possibly TRBD2 for D (5 bases). The CDR3 has 15 residues. Germline V lookup: CDR1 SGHRS, CDR2 YFSETQ. The V end was cut by 1 base, the J end by 4 bases, with 13 bases between. As DNA, the CDR3 is TGCGCCAGCAGCTTGTTATATGGTAGCGCAGATACGCAGTATTTT. It yields the protein CASSLLYGSADTQYF. Looking up the rest from reference TRBV5-1 and TRBJ2-3 gives the full variable domain: KAGVTQTPRYLIKTRGQQVTLSCSPISGHRSVSWYQQTPGQGLQFLFEYFSETQRNKGNFPGRFSGRQFSNSRSEMNVSTLELGDSALYLCASSLLYGSADTQYFGPGTRLTVL.